Below, one T cell receptor (beta chain) is given with its context. The target antigen is unknown. The data were obtained in a study of T cells after yellow fever vaccination. The V gene end was trimmed by 1 base and the J gene end by 0 bases; junction bases not matched to a gene: 4. Germline V gene sequence: CDR1 DFQATT, CDR2 SNEGSKA (reference sequence). CDR3 length: 16 amino acids. Template-switching 5'RACE yielded the TCR cDNA; a universal primer site and UMIs were added in the process. TCRdb passed the 5' RACE reads through MiXCR, listing each CDR3 protein once. Of hundreds of thousands of distinct CDR3 sequences in the sample, about 19% were seen once. Study-wide results and limits: Once the booster was given, most primary-vaccination clones reappeared, at 95% to 98% for CD4 and around 90% for CD8.

The receptor was derived from a man aged 25-45 years who received the YFV17D yellow fever vaccine. The material was PBMCs, obtained 15 days after the yellow fever booster vaccination. The chain recombines TRBV20-1 with TRBJ2-2, with 8 bases aligning to TRBD2. Here the CDR3 DNA reads TGCAGTGCTAGAGGAAATAGCGGGACGAACACCGGGGAGCTGTTTTTT. This codes for CSARGNSGTNTGELFF.